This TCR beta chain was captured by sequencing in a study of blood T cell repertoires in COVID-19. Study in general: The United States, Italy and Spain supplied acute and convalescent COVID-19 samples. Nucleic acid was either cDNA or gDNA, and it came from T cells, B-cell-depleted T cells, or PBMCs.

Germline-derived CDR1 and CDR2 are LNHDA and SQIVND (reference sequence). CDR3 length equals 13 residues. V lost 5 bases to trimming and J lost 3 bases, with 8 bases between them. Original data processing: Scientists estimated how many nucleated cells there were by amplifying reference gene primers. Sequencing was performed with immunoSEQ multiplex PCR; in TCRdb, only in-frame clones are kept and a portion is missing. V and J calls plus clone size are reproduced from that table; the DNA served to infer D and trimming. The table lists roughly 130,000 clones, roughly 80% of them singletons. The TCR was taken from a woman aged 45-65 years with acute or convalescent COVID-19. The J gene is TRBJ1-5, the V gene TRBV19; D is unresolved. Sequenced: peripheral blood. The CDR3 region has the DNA TGTGCCAGTAGTCCGCGAGCCAATCAGCCCCAGCATTTT. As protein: CASSPRANQPQHF.